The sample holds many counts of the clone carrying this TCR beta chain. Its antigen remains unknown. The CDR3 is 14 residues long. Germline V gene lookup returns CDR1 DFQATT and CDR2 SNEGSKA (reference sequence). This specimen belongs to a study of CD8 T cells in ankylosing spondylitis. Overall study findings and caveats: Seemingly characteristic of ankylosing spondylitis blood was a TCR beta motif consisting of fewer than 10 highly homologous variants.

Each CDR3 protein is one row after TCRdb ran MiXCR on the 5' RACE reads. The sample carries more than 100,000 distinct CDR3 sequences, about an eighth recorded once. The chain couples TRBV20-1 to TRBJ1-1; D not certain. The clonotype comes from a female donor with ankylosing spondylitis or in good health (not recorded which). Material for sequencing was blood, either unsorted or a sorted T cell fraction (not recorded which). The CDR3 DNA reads TGCAGCCCGCCCGCTGGCAGGAATAATCAAGAAGCTTTCTTT. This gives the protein CSPPAGRNNQEAFF.